This TCR beta chain was captured in a study of OX40 agonist ivuxolimab in advanced cancers. Study context: Three partial responders included one hepatocellular carcinoma patient and two cutaneous melanoma patients.

The table came from immunoSEQ multiplex PCR; TCRdb's copy has only in-frame clones and leaves some out. The sample consists of around 57,000 clones, roughly 82% of them appearing once. Notes on the study in general: The study found that CD8+ T cells averaged more expanded clones than CD4+.

This clone has just a few counts. Antigen: not known. From germline, CDR1 is LGHNA and CDR2 YNFKEQ. The CDR3 extends over 17 amino acids. V lost 0 bases to trimming and J lost 3 bases, with 14 bases between them. This chain connects TRBV4-2 to TRBJ1-4; a possible D gene is TRBD1 (5 bases). Specimen: CD4+ or CD8+ T cells sorted from blood, collected in a trial of the OX40 agonist ivuxolimab. The source of this sequence is an adult with an advanced solid tumor such as melanoma, head and neck, liver or kidney cancer. The CDR3 nucleotides read TGTGCCAGCAGCCAAGATATGAACGGGGCAGCTAATGAAAAACTGTTTTTT. Amino acid sequence: CASSQDMNGAANEKLFF.